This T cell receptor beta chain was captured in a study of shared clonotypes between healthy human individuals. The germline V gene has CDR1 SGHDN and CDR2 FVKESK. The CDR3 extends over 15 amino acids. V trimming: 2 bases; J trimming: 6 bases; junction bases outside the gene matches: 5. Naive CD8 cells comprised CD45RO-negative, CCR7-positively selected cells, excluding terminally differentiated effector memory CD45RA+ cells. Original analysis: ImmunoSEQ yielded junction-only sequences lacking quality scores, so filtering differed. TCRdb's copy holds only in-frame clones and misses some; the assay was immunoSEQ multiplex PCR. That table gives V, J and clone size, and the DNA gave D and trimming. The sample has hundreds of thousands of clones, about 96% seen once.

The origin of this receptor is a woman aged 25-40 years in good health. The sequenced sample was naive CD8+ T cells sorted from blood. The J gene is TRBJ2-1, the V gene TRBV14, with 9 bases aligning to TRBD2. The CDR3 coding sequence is TGTGCCAGCAGCCAATGGGTAGCGGGAGCCAATGAGCAGTTCTTC. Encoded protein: CASSQWVAGANEQFF.